The 10 T cell receptor beta chains in this list originate from one sample, sequenced in a study of cytomegalovirus exposure and HLA in healthy donors. The PCR was carried out with 60 Vbeta primers and 13 Jbeta primers. This table comes from immunoSEQ multiplex PCR, and its TCRdb copy is limited to in-frame clones, with some not included. The top ten hold approximately 2.6% of the sample, which has 85,000 to 130,000 clones, roughly 82% seen once. The sample taken for sequencing was PBMCs. The receptors were gathered from a male donor in good health and CMV-seropositive.

V and J are TRBV18 and TRBJ2-1, with 8 bases identical to TRBD1. CDR1 and CDR2 (germline): KGHSH, LQKENI. The CDR3 spans 16 residues. Trimming removed 0 bases from V and 4 bases from J; junction bases left unmatched: 5. CDR3 in amino acids: CASSPPAGQDYNEQFF. In nucleotides, the CDR3 is TGTGCCAGCTCACCACCGGCGGGACAGGATTACAATGAGCAGTTCTTC.

The chain recombines TRBV5-4 with TRBJ2-7, with 11 bases that match TRBD2. Germline loops: CDR1 SGHNT, CDR2 YYREEE (reference sequence). J gave up 0 bases and V 2 bases, and 4 bases lay outside the gene matches. The CDR3 consists of 16 residues. CDR3 protein: CASSFLGTSGSYEQYF. The CDR3 DNA is TGTGCCAGCAGCTTTCTAGGGACTAGCGGCTCCTACGAGCAGTACTTC.

A single count supports this clone. This chain's CDR3 is CASKRTGDYGYTF. The CDR3 DNA is TGTGCCAGTAAAAGGACAGGCGACTATGGCTACACCTTC. This chain links TRBV6-1 with TRBJ1-2; the match to TRBD1 covers 7 bases. Looked up from germline, CDR1 is MNHNS and CDR2 is SASEGT. With V trimmed by 9 bases and J by 3 bases, 7 bases remained unmatched. The CDR3 extends over 13 amino acids.

Worth noting for this clone: The junction does not match germline at one end; this may be a read error. V gene TRBV5-6 combines with J gene TRBJ2-7; possibly TRBD1 for D (6 bases). There are 13 residues in the CDR3. Germline V lookup: CDR1 SGHDT, CDR2 YYEEEE. The CDR3 loop is CASSLGRGTVISF. CDR3 in DNA: TGTGCCAGCAGCTTGGGTAGGGGGACCGTCATATCCTTC.

CDR3 amino acids: CASSLNQGTEQYF. The CDR3 DNA follows: TGTGCCAGCAGTCTGAATCAGGGTACCGAGCAGTACTTC. This chain uses TRBV4-2 with TRBJ2-7, with D perhaps TRBD1 (5 bases). This CDR3 region has 13 residues. V was trimmed by 6 bases and J by 6 bases, leaving 15 bases between them. CDR1 and CDR2 (germline): LGHNA, YNFKEQ.

This clone has only a few counts. The V gene is TRBV4-1, the J gene TRBJ2-7, with TRBD1 matching over 8 bases. Germline CDR1 reads MGHRA; CDR2 reads YSYEKL. V was clipped by 5 bases and J by 5 bases; unmatched bases: 8. The CDR3 runs to 14 residues. The CDR3 region is CASSSRWGQDEQYF. CDR3 coding DNA: TGCGCCAGCAGCTCCCGGTGGGGACAGGACGAGCAGTACTTC.

As DNA, the CDR3 is TGTGCCAGCAGCTTATGGACAGCAGTATCCGGGGAGCTGTTTTTT. Translated: CASSLWTAVSGELFF. The chain joins TRBV7-8 to TRBJ2-2; a possible D gene is TRBD1 (6 bases). The V and J ends lost 2 bases and 6 bases respectively, with 13 bases between them. This CDR3 has 15 amino acids. Germline CDR1 SGHVS, CDR2 FQNEAQ.

V gene TRBV7-7 combines with J gene TRBJ2-1; 7 positions agree with TRBD1. This CDR3 has 15 residues. The V and J ends lost 0 bases and 6 bases, in that order; junction bases with no gene match: 5. The V gene's germline CDR1 is SSHAT and CDR2 FNYEAQ (reference sequence). CDR3 in amino acids: CASSLARGRLNEQFF. The CDR3, as DNA: TGTGCCAGCAGCTTAGCGAGGGGGCGCCTCAATGAGCAGTTCTTC.

This clone was seen only once. The CDR3 DNA follows: TGCGCCAGCAGCCTTGGGACTAGCGGGGGCTTGTTCGAGCAGTACTTC. Translation gives CASSLGTSGGLFEQYF. The chain carries TRBV5-1 and TRBJ2-7, with TRBD2 identical over 14 bases. Germline CDR1 reads SGHRS; CDR2 reads YFSETQ. J gave up 6 bases and V 4 bases, and 9 bases lay outside the gene matches. The CDR3 is 16 amino acids. Full variable domain (rest looked up from reference TRBV5-1 and TRBJ2-7): KAGVTQTPRYLIKTRGQQVTLSCSPISGHRSVSWYQQTPGQGLQFLFEYFSETQRNKGNFPGRFSGRQFSNSRSEMNVSTLELGDSALYLCASSLGTSGGLFEQYFGPGTRLTVT.

The CDR3 DNA is TGTGCCAGCAGCTTAGCGGTGGTACTAGCGGGAGCCTACAATGAGCAGTTCTTC. Translation gives CASSLAVVLAGAYNEQFF. V gene TRBV7-2 combines with J gene TRBJ2-1; 11 bases fit TRBD2. This CDR3 is built from 18 residues. V lost 0 bases and J lost 2; bases outside the gene matches: 6. Germline V lookup: CDR1 SGHTA, CDR2 FQGNSA.